This TCR beta chain was captured in a study of blood T cell repertoires in COVID-19. For the study at large: Sites across the United States, Italy and Spain contributed samples from acute and convalescent COVID-19.

CDR3 length: 15 residues. From germline, CDR1 is MNHNS and CDR2 SASEGT. Trimming cost V 3 bases and J 0 bases, with 12 bases left between them. Study processing details: Amplifying reference gene primers gave estimates of nucleated cell counts. The assay was immunoSEQ multiplex PCR, and TCRdb's table has in-frame clones only and misses some. V and J calls and clone size follow that table, whereas D and trimming were derived from the DNA. The sample has some 210,000 clones, roughly four fifths seen once; the top ten hold approximately 8%. What was sequenced was peripheral blood. The clonotype originates from a woman aged 50 to 60 with active or convalescent COVID-19. The chain has TRBV6-1 and TRBJ2-7, with D unclear. The CDR3 loop reads CASSDQAGSSYEQYV. The CDR3 DNA reads as TGTGCCAGCAGTGACCAGGCCGGCAGCTCCTACGAGCAGTACGTC.